Following are 30 T cell receptor beta chains from one sample sequenced in a study of blood T cell repertoires in COVID-19. Clones were read by immunoSEQ multiplex PCR, and TCRdb kept only the in-frame ones, dropping some. In the table there are some 59,000 clones, around 77% of which are singletons. The specimen was peripheral blood. These receptors were collected from a man of 80 years or more with active or convalescent COVID-19.

V usage is TRBV7-2 and J usage is TRBJ2-7, with D possibly matching TRBD1 (6 bases). Germline loops: CDR1 SGHTA, CDR2 FQGNSA. V lost 1 base and J 2 bases, leaving 12 bases between the germline ends. CDR3 length: 15 amino acids. The CDR3 nucleotides are TGTGCCAGCAGCTTAGGATCAGGGGCACCCTACGAGCAGTACTTC. Translating it yields CASSLGSGAPYEQYF.

This clone appeared a few times. V is TRBV3-1 (or the pseudogene TRBV3-2) and J is TRBJ2-7, with 9 bases lining up with TRBD2. V lost 9 bases to trimming and J lost 3 bases; unmatched junction nucleotides: 3. Germline-derived CDR1 and CDR2 are LGHDT and YNNKEL (reference sequence). The length of the CDR3 is 12 residues. This CDR3 is CASGTSRYEQYF. The DNA for the CDR3 is TGTGCCAGTGGGACTAGCCGCTACGAGCAGTACTTC.

V usage is TRBV7-8 and J usage is TRBJ2-7; 10 positions match TRBD1. This CDR3 spans 15 amino acids. Germline V gene data show CDR1 as SGHVS and CDR2 as FQNEAQ. The V segment lost 4 bases and the J segment 5 bases; nucleotides outside the gene matches: 8. This CDR3 is CASSSPGQGRHEQYF. The DNA of the CDR3 is TGTGCCAGCAGCTCTCCGGGACAGGGGCGACACGAGCAGTACTTC.

This clone was picked up a small number of times. V and J are TRBV6-5 and TRBJ2-3, with 8 bases identical to TRBD2. Trimming took 6 bases from V and 7 from J; bases not matched to a gene: 12. This CDR3 has 15 amino acids. CDR1 and CDR2 from the germline V gene are MNHEY and SVGAGI. The CDR3 DNA is TGTGCCAGCAGGGCCCTCGCGGGGGGAGGAAATACGCAGTATTTT. As protein: CASRALAGGGNTQYF.

The chain employs TRBV7-3 and TRBJ1-2; 8 bases agree with TRBD1. J was trimmed by 11 bases and V by 5 bases; bases with no gene match: 10. The germline CDR1 and CDR2 sequences are SGHTA and FQGTGA. The CDR3 sequence is 13 residues long. The CDR3 protein is CASSPQTGVGYTF. In DNA, the CDR3 is TGTGCCAGCAGCCCCCAGACAGGGGTTGGTTACACCTTC.

CDR3 nucleotide sequence: TGTGCCAGTAGTAAATACGGACAGGGGGCCGCGTACGAGCAGTACTTC. Amino acid sequence: CASSKYGQGAAYEQYF. This chain joins TRBV19 and TRBJ2-7; TRBD1 matches at 11 bases. The CDR3 is made up of 16 amino acids. Germline V gene sequence: CDR1 LNHDA, CDR2 SQIVND (reference sequence). Trimming at V came to 4 bases and at J to 4 bases, leaving 9 bases not matched to a gene.

The rearrangement joins TRBV10-3 to TRBJ1-2, with D unresolved. Germline CDR1 reads ENHRY; CDR2 reads SYGVKD. The V gene lost 0 bases and the J gene lost 5 bases, with 13 bases spanning the gap. The CDR3 sequence is 15 residues long. The CDR3 DNA sequence: TGTGCCATCAGTGAGTCTGGGCAGGTCGGATATGGCTACACCTTC. Translated: CAISESGQVGYGYTF.

V and J are TRBV11-2 and TRBJ2-3; 8 nucleotides match TRBD2. CDR3 length: 16 amino acids. The germline CDR1 and CDR2 sequences are SGHAT and FQNNGV. V shed 4 bases, J shed 2 bases, and the junction held 8 bases outside the gene matches. CDR3 sequence reads: CASSSLYSGVTDTQYF. CDR3 sequence (DNA): TGTGCCAGCAGCTCCCTCTATAGCGGGGTCACAGATACGCAGTATTTT.

The V call is TRBV11-3, the J call TRBJ2-1, with D unclear. The CDR3 sequence is 15 residues long. Germline-derived CDR1 and CDR2 are SGHNT and YENEEA. Trimming stripped 1 base from V and 0 bases from J, with 7 bases between. CDR3 sequence: CASSLGGSSYNEQFF. The CDR3 DNA follows: TGTGCCAGCAGCTTAGGAGGTAGCTCCTACAATGAGCAGTTCTTC. The full variable domain, its missing parts supplied by reference TRBV11-3 and TRBJ2-1, is EAGVVQSPRYKIIEKKQPVAFWCNPISGHNTLYWYLQNLGQGPELLIRYENEEAVDDSQLPKDRFSAERLKGVDSTLKIQPAELGDSAVYLCASSLGGSSYNEQFFGPGTRLTVL.

This clone has a single count. V usage is TRBV28 and J usage is TRBJ2-3; TRBD1 might be the D (6 bases). V gave up 7 bases and J gave up 0 bases, with 20 bases separating them. Germline V gives CDR1 MDHEN, CDR2 SYDVKM. This CDR3 region has 17 residues. The CDR3 bases are TGTGCCAGCACCACGGACAGTTTACTTTATAGCACAGATACGCAGTATTTT. Its translation is CASTTDSLLYSTDTQYF.

This clone showed up just a few times. The V gene is TRBV19, the J gene TRBJ1-1; D remains unclear. There are 15 residues in the CDR3. Trimming left V 0 bases short and J 0 bases short, with 8 bases between. Germline values: CDR1 LNHDA, CDR2 SQIVND (reference sequence). CDR3 in DNA: TGTGCCAGTAGTATAGAGGGAGTCATGAACACTGAAGCTTTCTTT. This encodes CASSIEGVMNTEAFF.

V is TRBV5-6 and J is TRBJ2-5, with 8 bases fitting TRBD2. The CDR3 sequence is 15 residues long. Trimming at V came to 4 bases and at J to 5 bases, leaving 10 bases not matched to a gene. Germline V gene lookup returns CDR1 SGHDT and CDR2 YYEEEE. CDR3 in DNA: TGTGCCAGCAGCACCAAGCGGGGGTTTAAGGAGACCCAGTACTTC. Translated, it gives CASSTKRGFKETQYF.

The J gene is TRBJ1-4, the V gene TRBV4-3, with 10 positions matching TRBD1. The CDR3 consists of 17 residues. V gave up 2 bases and J gave up 11 bases; unmatched junction bases: 14. The V gene's germline CDR1 is LGHNA and CDR2 YSLEER. The CDR3 DNA follows: TGCGCCAGCAGCCAAACCGGGACAGGGGCTACTAGAAGGAAACTGTTTTTT. Amino acid sequence: CASSQTGTGATRRKLFF.

The rearrangement links TRBV7-8 to TRBJ2-5, with TRBD2 identical over 10 bases. The CDR3 extends over 18 amino acids. Germline CDR1 SGHVS, CDR2 FQNEAQ. The junction had 11 bases not matched to a gene; V was cut back by 0 bases and J by 4 bases. The CDR3: CASSLAQAGGPVGETQYF. DNA for the CDR3: TGTGCCAGCAGCTTAGCGCAAGCGGGAGGGCCAGTAGGAGAGACCCAGTACTTC.

The chain recombines TRBV5-1 with TRBJ2-1; D might be TRBD2 (5 bases). The germline V gene has CDR1 SGHRS and CDR2 YFSETQ. The CDR3 spans 14 residues. V lost 4 bases and J lost 3, with 11 bases in between. CDR3 loop: CASSPAGNYNEQFF. For the CDR3, the DNA is TGCGCCAGCAGCCCCGCGGGTAACTACAATGAGCAGTTCTTC.

The gene calls are TRBV7-9 and TRBJ1-3, with D perhaps matching TRBD1 (6 bases). Trimming took off 5 bases at V and 2 bases at J, with 13 bases between the two ends. This CDR3 spans 15 amino acids. Germline CDR1 reads SEHNR; CDR2 reads FQNEAQ (reference sequence). In DNA form, the CDR3 reads TGTGCCAGCAGCCCGCCGGGACATCCTGGAAACACCATATATTTT. The encoded protein is CASSPPGHPGNTIYF.

The gene calls are TRBV18 and TRBJ1-6, with D maybe TRBD1 (5 bases). Germline V gene sequence: CDR1 KGHSH, CDR2 LQKENI. This CDR3 contains 14 residues. Trimming stripped 7 bases from V and 9 bases from J, with 16 bases between. CDR3 sequence (DNA): TGTGCCAGCTTCTTGGGGCTTACGGGTTCACCCCTCCACTTT. This encodes CASFLGLTGSPLHF.

The chain employs TRBV4-3 and TRBJ2-6; no clear D gene. Per germline, CDR1 LGHNA and CDR2 YSLEER. V lost 1 base and J lost 0, with 16 bases in between. The CDR3 contains 19 residues. The CDR3 DNA is TGCGCCAGCAGCCAAGTCGGAGTTGACGGCCGCTCTGGGGCCAACGTCCTGACTTTC. Translating gives CASSQVGVDGRSGANVLTF.

V is TRBV28 and J is TRBJ1-4; D might be TRBD1 (5 bases). The CDR3 has 12 amino acids. V was shortened by 6 bases and J by 8 bases, with 10 bases between the two germline ends. CDR1 is MDHEN, CDR2 SYDVKM, per germline. The CDR3 DNA reads as TGTGCCAGCAGCGAAAGACAGGAAAAACTGTTTTTT. Its translation is CASSERQEKLFF.

This clone was found many times. The genes are TRBV27 and TRBJ2-7, with TRBD2 as a possible D gene (6 bases). CDR3 size: 13 residues. Trimming removed 6 bases at V and 4 bases at J, with 13 bases between. Germline V lookup: CDR1 MNHEY, CDR2 SMNVEV (reference sequence). The CDR3 region is CASSGNGGYEQYF. Written as DNA, the CDR3 is TGTGCCAGCAGCGGCAACGGGGGATACGAGCAGTACTTC.

The chain couples TRBV6-2 or TRBV6-3 to TRBJ2-7; perhaps TRBD1 as D (6 bases). Per germline, CDR1 MNHEY and CDR2 SVGEGT. This CDR3 region has 16 residues. V was shortened by 2 bases and J by 2 bases, with 16 bases between the two germline ends. In DNA form, the CDR3 reads TGTGCCAGCAGTTACCCGATCCGGGACAAGACCTACGAGCAGTACTTC. Protein product: CASSYPIRDKTYEQYF.

This chain links TRBV20-1 with TRBJ2-4, with D perhaps matching TRBD1 (5 bases). Deletions cut 2 bases from V and 8 bases from J, with 7 bases between. Per germline, CDR1 DFQATT and CDR2 SNEGSKA (reference sequence). The CDR3 is made up of 11 amino acids. The CDR3 loop reads CSARIGDIQYF. The CDR3 bases are TGCAGTGCTAGAATAGGGGACATTCAGTACTTC.

The chain carries TRBV11-2 and TRBJ1-1; 7 nucleotides line up with TRBD1. This CDR3 spans 16 amino acids. CDR1 is SGHAT and CDR2 is FQNNGV in the germline V gene. Unmatched junction bases numbered 9, after V lost 5 bases and J lost 0 bases. This chain's CDR3 is CASSPRTGLVNTEAFF. The CDR3 bases are TGTGCCAGCAGCCCCCGGACAGGATTAGTGAACACTGAAGCTTTCTTT.

This chain links TRBV6-2 or TRBV6-3 with TRBJ2-4, with D uncertain. The CDR3 loop spans 12 amino acids. The V end was cut by 2 bases, the J end by 6 bases, with 5 bases between. CDR1 and CDR2 from the germline V gene are MNHEY and SVGEGT. This CDR3 is CASSYPLNIQYF. The CDR3 DNA reads TGTGCCAGCAGTTACCCCCTAAACATTCAGTACTTC.

This chain connects TRBV6-1 to TRBJ2-5, with 12 bases fitting TRBD2. The CDR3 runs 17 residues. Germline lookup yields CDR1 MNHNS and CDR2 SASEGT. The junction had 8 bases not matched to a gene; V was cut back by 3 bases and J by 3 bases. CDR3 coding DNA: TGTGCCAGCAGTGACGGGCTAGCGGGGGGGGCGGAAGAGACCCAGTACTTC. Translated, it gives CASSDGLAGGAEETQYF.

This rearrangement joins TRBV12-3 or TRBV12-4 to TRBJ1-2, with D hard to call. The CDR3 totals 11 residues. V was cut by 6 bases and J by 7 bases, with 9 bases left in between. The CDR3 nucleotides are TGTGCCAGCAGCCGAGAGGGTGGCTACACCTTC. The encoded protein is CASSREGGYTF.

The chain is built from TRBV28 and TRBJ2-4; 8 bases fit TRBD1. CDR3 length: 16 amino acids. V lost 5 bases and J lost 1; bases outside the gene matches: 7. In germline, CDR1 is MDHEN, CDR2 SYDVKM. CDR3 in amino acids: CASSNRRTGAKNIQYF. DNA of the CDR3: TGTGCCAGCAGTAACCGCAGGACAGGGGCCAAAAACATTCAGTACTTC.

The V and J genes are TRBV3-1 (or the pseudogene TRBV3-2) and TRBJ1-2; 9 bases align to TRBD1. The junction had 5 bases not matched to a gene; V was cut back by 4 bases and J by 5 bases. Germline loops: CDR1 LGHDT, CDR2 YNNKEL (reference sequence). The CDR3 loop spans 14 amino acids. CDR3 sequence (DNA): TGTGCCAGCAGCCTGGGGACAGGGAGTTATGGCTACACCTTC. Translating it yields CASSLGTGSYGYTF.

J is TRBJ2-7 and V is TRBV19; 11 positions match TRBD2. With V trimmed by 6 bases and J by 4 bases, 8 bases remained unmatched. CDR1 and CDR2 (germline): LNHDA, SQIVND (reference sequence). The CDR3 runs 15 residues. The CDR3 DNA sequence: TGTGCCAGTAGCCTTAGGACTAGCGGGTCTTACGAGCAGTACTTC. It is translated as CASSLRTSGSYEQYF.

This clone was seen repeatedly, ten times or more. The chain couples TRBV9 to TRBJ2-1; 10 positions agree with TRBD2. This CDR3 has 15 amino acids. V dropped 4 bases and J dropped 4; count of bases not matched to a gene: 5. Germline V gene data show CDR1 as SGDLS and CDR2 as YYNGEE. CDR3 sequence reads: CASSLLTSGYNEQFF. Written as DNA, the CDR3 is TGTGCCAGCAGCCTACTGACTAGCGGGTACAATGAGCAGTTCTTC. The full variable domain, with the rest looked up from reference TRBV9 and TRBJ2-1, is DSGVTQTPKHLITATGQRVTLRCSPRSGDLSVYWYQQSLDQGLQFLIQYYNGEERAKGNILERFSAQQFPDLHSELNLSSLELGDSALYFCASSLLTSGYNEQFFGPGTRLTVL.